These T cell receptor beta chains were read from a single sample in a study of blood T cell repertoires in COVID-19. Only in-frame clones appear in the TCRdb table, and some are missing; sequencing was by immunoSEQ multiplex PCR. The sample yields just over 200,000 clones, about 78% seen once. Sequencing was carried out using peripheral blood. The source is a woman in her sixties or seventies with acute or convalescent COVID-19. The CDR3 runs from the conserved cysteine through the conserved F or W. D genes are given only for firm matches. A row's size may be missing; if present it is once, few, many or a size class.

>14|TRBD1|TRBJ1-1|-|TRBV27
TGTGCCAGCAGTCTTCAGGGGGGGAACACTGAAGCTTTCTTT
CASSLQGGNTEAFF
>14|-|TRBJ2-1|once|TRBV3-1/TRBV3-2
TGTGCCAGCAGCCTGGCATTAGGGGACAATGAGCAGTTCTTC
CASSLALGDNEQFF
>12|-|TRBJ2-2|-|TRBV3-1/TRBV3-2
TGTGCCAGCAGTGGAGGGACCGGGGAGCTGTTTTTT
CASSGGTGELFF
>16|-|TRBJ1-6|few|TRBV9
TGTGCCAGCAGCGTAGGCCCCCGGGTGGGTAATTCACCCCTCCACTTT
CASSVGPRVGNSPLHF
>18|TRBD2|TRBJ2-4|-|TRBV2
TGTGCCAGCAGAGCCGAGCCGGGACTAGCGGGCGACTTAGACATTCAGTACTTC
CASRAEPGLAGDLDIQYF
>15|-|TRBJ1-1|-|TRBV7-2
TGTGCCAGCAGCTTCAGGTTTATCTTGAACACTGAAGCTTTCTTT
CASSFRFILNTEAFF
>13|-|TRBJ1-4|once|TRBV3-1/TRBV3-2
TGTGCCAGCAGCCTCGCCAGATCCGAAAAACTGTTTTTT
CASSLARSEKLFF
>17|TRBD1|TRBJ2-3|once|TRBV10-3
TGTGCCATCAGTGATATGACAGGGGGCGACTTCGCAGATACGCAGTATTTT
CAISDMTGGDFADTQYF
>12|-|TRBJ2-5|-|TRBV7-3
TGTGCCAGCAGCACCCAAGGCGGGGTCCAGTACTTC
CASSTQGGVQYF
>16|TRBD2|TRBJ2-3|-|TRBV28
TGTGCCAGCAGTTCTGAGGGAGGGCCAAGCACAGATACGCAGTATTTT
CASSSEGGPSTDTQYF
>16|TRBD1|TRBJ1-2|-|TRBV7-2
TGTGCCAGCAGCCCCCGGACAGGGGTCGGCGGCTATGGCTACACCTTC
CASSPRTGVGGYGYTF
>16|TRBD1|TRBJ1-1|-|TRBV2
TGTGCCAGCAGTCCTGGGACAGGGAGAGGTGGGACTGAAGCTTTCTTT
CASSPGTGRGGTEAFF
>15|-|TRBJ1-5|-|TRBV6-5
TGTGCCAGCATTGGGACTTCGGCGAGCAATCAGCCCCAGCATTTT
CASIGTSASNQPQHF
>14|TRBD1|TRBJ2-7|-|TRBV27
TGTGCCAGCAGTCCAACCCGACAGGGGAACGAGCAGTACTTC
CASSPTRQGNEQYF
>18|TRBD1|TRBJ1-5|-|TRBV28
TGTGCCAGCAGTCAAATCACCGGGACAGGGGGCTTAGATCAGCCCCAGCATTTT
CASSQITGTGGLDQPQHF
>12|-|TRBJ1-2|-|TRBV19
TGTGCCAGTAGTTTCGAGGGGGATGGCTACACCTTC
CASSFEGDGYTF
>17|TRBD2|TRBJ2-5|-|TRBV5-4
TGTGCCAGCAGCTGGGGGTTGAGAAGCGGGGCCGAAGAGACCCAGTACTTC
CASSWGLRSGAEETQYF
>18|-|TRBJ2-7|-|TRBV10-2
TGCGCCAGCAGTGAGTCTCATCCCCGACCAGACAGAACCTACGAGCAGTACTTC
CASSESHPRPDRTYEQYF
>14|-|TRBJ2-2|few|TRBV6-5
TGTGCCAGCAGTTACTCTAGTAACACCGGGGAGCTGTTTTTT
CASSYSSNTGELFF
>13|-|TRBJ2-5|-|TRBV5-1
TGCGCCAGCAGCCCCGGACAAGGGAAGACCCAGTACTTC
CASSPGQGKTQYF
>13|TRBD1|TRBJ2-5|-|TRBV5-4
TGTGCCAGCAGCTCGACAGGGCGAGAGACCCAGTACTTC
CASSSTGRETQYF
>14|-|TRBJ2-5|-|TRBV30
TGTGCCTGGGGGACGGGGGGCACAGAAGAGACCCAGTACTTC
CAWGTGGTEETQYF
>16|TRBD2|TRBJ2-1|-|TRBV7-2
TGTGCCAGCAGGACAACTAGCGGGCTCTCCTACAATGAGCAGTTCTTC
CASRTTSGLSYNEQFF
>14|TRBD1|TRBJ1-2|-|TRBV5-1
TGCGCCAGCAGCTTGGCCTCCGGGACAGATGGCTACACCTTC
CASSLASGTDGYTF
>14|-|TRBJ1-4|-|TRBV7-9
TGTGCCAGCAGCTTAGCGCAGGTTAATGAAAAACTGTTTTTT
CASSLAQVNEKLFF
>13|-|TRBJ1-2|few|TRBV24-1
TGTGCCACCAGTGCGGTCCAGGGAGGCCTCCTCACCTTC
CATSAVQGGLLTF
>12|-|TRBJ1-5|-|TRBV6-6
TGTGCCAGCAGTTACTCGGAGCAGCCCCAGCATTTT
CASSYSEQPQHF